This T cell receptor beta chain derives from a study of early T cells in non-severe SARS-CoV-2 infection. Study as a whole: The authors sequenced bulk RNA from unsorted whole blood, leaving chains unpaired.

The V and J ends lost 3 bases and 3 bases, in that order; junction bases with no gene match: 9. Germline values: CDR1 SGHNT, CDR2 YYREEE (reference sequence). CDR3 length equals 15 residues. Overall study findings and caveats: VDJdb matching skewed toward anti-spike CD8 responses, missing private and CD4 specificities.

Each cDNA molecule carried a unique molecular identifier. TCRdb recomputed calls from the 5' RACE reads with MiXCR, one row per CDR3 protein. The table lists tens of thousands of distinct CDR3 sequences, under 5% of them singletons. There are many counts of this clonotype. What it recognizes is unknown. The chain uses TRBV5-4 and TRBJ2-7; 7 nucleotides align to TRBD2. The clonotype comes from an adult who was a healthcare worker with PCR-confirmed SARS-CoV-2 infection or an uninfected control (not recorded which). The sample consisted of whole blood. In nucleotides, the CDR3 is TGTGCCAGCAGCTCTGCAGGGCGGGGGTTCTACGAGCAGTACTTC. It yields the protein CASSSAGRGFYEQYF.